This record looks at one T cell receptor beta chain sequence and its context. This clonotype was observed at least ten times. The antigen it binds to is not known. Base quality data are lacking; no much larger clone is found one base away. Including the terminal cysteine and phenylalanine, the CDR3 comprises 12 residues. Only the CDR3 portion is preserved as DNA: 36 bases, with reading frame beginning at the first base. V is shortened by 4 bases, J by 4 bases, and the region joining them spans 4 bases. Looking up the germline V gene yields CDR1 LGHNT and CDR2 FRNRAP. The method behind the library was multiplex PCR. These reads were obtained on an Illumina HiSeq 4000. CDR3 regions were amplified by Arm-PCR with iRepertoire HTBI primers to construct TCR beta libraries. Gel purification was performed on PCR products prior to sequencing. Per the authors' processing: Gene usage analysis of CDR3 amino acid clonotypes relied on the roughly 67 TRBV and 14 TRBJ segments identified across samples. COPE and FqMerger were used to merge the filtered high-quality paired reads into contigs. BLAST was used to align contigs to IMGT TRBV, TRBD and TRBJ reference genes, with CDR3 defined following IMGT. Any clonotype with a frequency above 0.1% was classified as a highly expanded clone. Shannon entropy was used to measure repertoire diversity, and the Gini coefficient was used to measure V-J evenness. Public clonotypes were defined as clonotypes shared by more than one individual. The raw public data were reprocessed by TCRdb itself: fastp quality trimming at Q25, MiXCR clonotype calling, in-frame beta chains only. Every distinct CDR3 protein forms one entry, paired with its most common genes and DNA. The V and J calls were not made by the authors but by TCRdb's processing. The sample data list around 460,000 distinct CDR3 sequences, and less than 25% of these were observed just once. The ten largest clonotypes hold about 12% of the sample.

Taken with the paper, the label for time point translates to: persistent/refractory GD, antithyroid drugs over 5 years with positive TRAb. For both TCR sequencing and RNA sequencing, RNA was extracted from PBMCs in TRIzol. Graves' disease was diagnosed according to American Thyroid Association guidelines. Patients for the study were recruited at an endocrinology department in Xi'an, China. From each patient, 8 to 10 milliliters of peripheral blood was collected into an EDTA anticoagulant tube. Ficoll Paque Plus density gradient separation was used to isolate PBMCs, and no further T cell sorting was performed. An Agilent 2100 Bioanalyzer and agarose gel were used to assess RNA quality, and a NanoDrop 2000 was used to measure RNA concentration. This entry belongs to a study of regulatory T cells in long-lasting Graves disease (dated by TCRdb to the early 2020s). Some background on the complete study: To count as having persistent Graves' disease, a patient had to have received antithyroid drug treatment for over 5 years with TSH receptor autoantibodies remaining persistently positive. This study used TCR sequencing and RNA sequencing of peripheral blood to compare persistent Graves' disease patients against newly diagnosed Graves' disease patients. The study took place in China and was registered as a clinical trial. A total of around 35 samples were covered by TCR sequencing, comprising 13 persistent and roughly 20 newly diagnosed Graves' disease patients. Persistent Graves' disease patients in the clinical cohort had taken antithyroid drugs for approximately 9.5 years on average. The full study reports these points: Lower TCR Shannon entropy and fewer highly expanded clones were observed in persistent Graves' disease patients than in newly diagnosed patients, which suggested clonal expansion. The authors acknowledged the small sample size as a limitation that may reduce accuracy. Patients with persistent disease shared more public clonotypes (around 3,000) than newly diagnosed patients did (966). Sequencing and analysis were limited to the TCR beta chain. Only peripheral blood was studied, because thyroid tissue, the primary lesion, was inaccessible. Preferential use of TRBV28, TRBJ1-2 and TRBJ2-5 was observed in persistent disease, whereas TRBV20-1 and TRBJ2-1 were favored in newly diagnosed disease.

The clonotype was recovered from a female donor with Graves disease. The V and J genes are TRBV12-5 and TRBJ2-2, with the identity of the D gene unclear. Sequencing was performed on peripheral blood mononuclear cells (PBMCs), taken when the disease was refractory, from a patient treated with antithyroid drugs. The DNA sequence is TGTGCTAGTGGTTACGGCACCGGGGAGCTGTTTTTT. Its amino acids are CASGYGTGELFF.